This TCR beta chain was recorded in a study of blood T cells in healthy people across ages. A second PCR of about 6 to 12 cycles used a sample-barcoded 5' primer and a J-beta primer mix. TCRdb reprocessed the 5' RACE reads via MiXCR and lists one record per CDR3 protein. The sample includes under 850,000 distinct CDR3 sequences, roughly 34% of them seen just once. Per germline, CDR1 KGHSH and CDR2 LQKENI. The CDR3 extends over 13 amino acids. V lost 3 bases, J lost 5 bases, and 8 bases lay in between. Only a few counts were recorded for this clonotype. The source material was blood. The chain recombines TRBV18 with TRBJ1-5; D remains ambiguous. The clonotype comes from a man younger than 35 in good health. The CDR3 reads CASSPDGDQPQHF. The DNA for the CDR3 is TGTGCCAGCTCACCGGACGGTGATCAGCCCCAGCATTTT.